Listed below are T cell receptor beta chains from one sample, sequenced in a study of PD-L1 blockade in urothelial cancer. Sequencing used immunoSEQ multiplex PCR; TCRdb keeps in-frame clones, though not all of them. The data contain 35,000 or so clones, about a third of them singletons. Sequences were derived from tumor tissue, sampled before atezolizumab (anti-PD-L1) treatment. The receptors originated from a man aged 55 to 70 with urothelial cancer. CDR3s include the opening cysteine and the closing phenylalanine or tryptophan. A D gene is named only where the DNA matches it firmly. Only part of the rows carry a size: once, few, many, or a class if the clone is expanded.

NA	TRBV7-7	TRBJ2-1	many	CASSLVGDTAHQFF	TGTGCCAGCAGCTTAGTCGGAGACACGGCCCACCAGTTCTTC
TRBD2	TRBV5-1	TRBJ2-5	NA	CASRVTSGSQTQYF	TGCGCCAGCAGGGTGACTAGCGGGAGCCAGACCCAGTACTTC
NA	TRBV19	TRBJ2-3	once	CASSIGLASTDTQYF	TGTGCCAGTAGTATTGGGCTGGCAAGCACAGATACGCAGTATTTT
NA	TRBV30	TRBJ1-6	NA	CAWSGTSNSPLHF	TGTGCCTGGAGTGGGACCTCGAATTCACCCCTCCACTTT
TRBD2	TRBV5-1	TRBJ2-1	few	CASSTGTSGRDEQFF	TGCGCCAGCAGTACCGGGACTAGCGGGAGGGATGAGCAGTTCTTC
TRBD2	TRBV19	TRBJ2-1	NA	CASSVLAGVSNEQFF	TGTGCCAGTAGTGTACTAGCGGGAGTCTCCAATGAGCAGTTCTTC
TRBD1	TRBV30	TRBJ2-7	NA	CAWSVQGGSVQYF	TGTGCCTGGAGTGTACAGGGGGGTTCTGTGCAGTACTTC
TRBD2	TRBV30	TRBJ2-6	NA	CAWRRRGGSGANVLTF	TGTGCCTGGAGACGGCGGGGGGGCTCTGGGGCCAACGTCCTGACTTTC
NA	TRBV19	TRBJ1-4	few	CASREGTDEKLFF	TGTGCCAGTAGAGAGGGAACCGATGAAAAACTGTTTTTT
NA	TRBV18	TRBJ1-2	NA	CASSPNRESYGYTF	TGTGCCAGCTCTCCCAACCGCGAATCCTATGGCTACACCTTC
NA	TRBV1	TRBJ1-1	NA	CASSQDTRRGTEAFF	TGCGCCAGCAGCCAAGATACACGGCGGGGAACTGAAGCTTTCTTT
TRBD1	TRBV18	TRBJ1-6	NA	CASSPGQGINSPLHF	TGTGCCAGCTCACCGGGACAGGGGATTAATTCACCCCTCCACTTT
NA	TRBV5-1	TRBJ1-2	NA	CASSLGTGNYGYTF	TGCGCCAGCAGCTTGGGAACAGGGAACTATGGCTACACCTTC
NA	TRBV11-3	TRBJ2-1	NA	CASSPESAFGEQFF	TGTGCCAGCAGCCCCGAATCCGCTTTCGGTGAGCAGTTCTTC
NA	TRBV6-8	TRBJ2-1	NA	CASSYSMGAQQFF	TGTGCCAGCAGTTACTCGATGGGGGCCCAACAGTTCTTC
NA	TRBV5-1	TRBJ2-3	NA	CASRSQGGSTDTQYF	TGCGCCAGCAGATCTCAGGGTGGGAGCACAGATACGCAGTATTTT
NA	TRBV7-1	TRBJ2-4	many	CASSYGGTPAIQYF	TGTGCCAGCAGCTACGGGGGCACCCCGGCCATTCAGTACTTC
NA	TRBV29-1	TRBJ1-1	few	CSVESRRGGTEAFF	TGCAGCGTTGAATCCAGACGGGGAGGCACTGAAGCTTTCTTT
TRBD1	TRBV6-8	TRBJ1-2	NA	CASGQAGYGYTF	TGTGCCAGTGGACAGGCGGGCTATGGCTACACCTTC
NA	TRBV6-8	TRBJ2-1	NA	CASSYSGAQGVQNEQFF	TGTGCCAGCAGTTACTCCGGGGCCCAGGGCGTACAGAATGAGCAGTTCTTC
NA	TRBV29-1	TRBJ2-1	NA	CSVGGSVQYYNEQFF	TGCAGCGTTGGGGGCTCGGTGCAGTACTACAATGAGCAGTTCTTC
NA	TRBV11-3	TRBJ1-1	many	CASSSLRTRFEAFF	TGTGCCAGCAGCTCCCTCCGAACCCGTTTTGAAGCTTTCTTT
TRBD1	TRBV9	TRBJ1-4	NA	CASSVRQGLNEKLFF	TGTGCCAGCAGCGTCAGACAGGGCCTGAATGAAAAACTGTTTTTT
TRBD1	TRBV29-1	TRBJ1-4	NA	CSVLGQGLEKLFF	TGCAGCGTTTTGGGACAGGGGTTAGAAAAACTGTTTTTT
NA	TRBV18	TRBJ2-5	NA	CASSRIQQKTQYF	TGTGCCAGCTCACGGATTCAACAAAAGACCCAGTACTTC
NA	TRBV9	TRBJ1-2	NA	CASSPQVAGYGYTF	TGTGCCAGCAGCCCACAGGTCGCAGGGTATGGCTACACCTTC
NA	TRBV5-1	TRBJ2-2	NA	CASRRQETNTGELFF	TGCGCCAGCCGACGACAGGAGACGAACACCGGGGAGCTGTTTTTT
NA	TRBV1	TRBJ2-3	many	CASSQGWRDTDTQYF	TGCGCCAGCAGCCAAGGATGGCGGGACACAGATACGCAGTATTTT
TRBD2	TRBV15	TRBJ2-5	NA	CATSRGGAGGNQETQYF	TGTGCCACCAGCAGAGGCGGGGCGGGAGGAAACCAAGAGACCCAGTACTTC
TRBD1	TRBV6-8	TRBJ2-2	many	CASRGQGATGELFF	TGTGCCAGCAGGGGACAGGGGGCCACCGGGGAGCTGTTTTTT
TRBD1	TRBV9	TRBJ2-3	NA	CASSVELRQGGNTQYF	TGTGCCAGCAGCGTAGAGCTGAGACAGGGTGGAAATACGCAGTATTTT
NA	TRBV19	TRBJ2-6	NA	CASSIGPGRSSGANVLTF	TGTGCCAGTAGTATAGGGCCAGGGAGGAGCTCTGGGGCCAACGTCCTGACTTTC
NA	TRBV6-4	TRBJ2-1	NA	CASSSPPSNEQFF	TGTGCCAGCAGTTCCCCTCCTAGCAATGAGCAGTTCTTC
TRBD1	TRBV6-8	TRBJ2-1	many	CAIGPGQGYNEQFF	TGTGCCATCGGCCCGGGACAGGGATACAATGAGCAGTTCTTC
NA	TRBV6-8	TRBJ2-3	few	CASTRGAGTDTQYF	TGTGCCAGCACCCGGGGGGCAGGCACAGATACGCAGTATTTT